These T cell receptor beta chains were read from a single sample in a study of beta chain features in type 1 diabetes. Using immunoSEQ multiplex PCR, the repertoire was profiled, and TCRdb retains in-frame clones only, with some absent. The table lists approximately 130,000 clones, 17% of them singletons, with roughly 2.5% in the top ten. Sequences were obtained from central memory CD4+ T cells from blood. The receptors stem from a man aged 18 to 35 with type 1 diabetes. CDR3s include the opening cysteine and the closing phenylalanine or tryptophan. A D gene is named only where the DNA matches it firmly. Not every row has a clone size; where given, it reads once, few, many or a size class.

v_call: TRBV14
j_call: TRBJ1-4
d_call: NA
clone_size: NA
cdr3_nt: TGTGCCAGCAGGAGGGGCAATGAAAAACTGTTTTTT
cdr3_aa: CASRRGNEKLFF

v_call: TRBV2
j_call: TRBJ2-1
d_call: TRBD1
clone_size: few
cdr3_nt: TGTGCCAGCAGTGTAATGGGACAGAGCTACAATGAGCAGTTCTTC
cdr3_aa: CASSVMGQSYNEQFF

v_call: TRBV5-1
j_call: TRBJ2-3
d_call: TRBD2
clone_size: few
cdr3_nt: TGCGCCAGCAGCGTCGAAGCGGGAGGGAGCACAGATACGCAGTATTTT
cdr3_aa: CASSVEAGGSTDTQYF

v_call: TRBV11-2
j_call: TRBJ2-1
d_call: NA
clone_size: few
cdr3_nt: TGTGCCAGCAGCTTAGATCAGCTAGTAGTCACTGAGCAGTTCTTC
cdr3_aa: CASSLDQLVVTEQFF

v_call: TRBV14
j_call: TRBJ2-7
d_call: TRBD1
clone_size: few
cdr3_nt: TGTGCCAGCAGCCCGCAGGGGGCGGGGGAGCAGTACTTC
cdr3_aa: CASSPQGAGEQYF

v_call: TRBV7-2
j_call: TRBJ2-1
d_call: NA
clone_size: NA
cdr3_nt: TGTGCCAGCAGCTTACAGGGGAGCTACAATGAGCAGTTCTTC
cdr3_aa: CASSLQGSYNEQFF

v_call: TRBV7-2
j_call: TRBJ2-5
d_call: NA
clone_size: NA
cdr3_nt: TGTGCCAGCAGCTCAGCCTGGGGCCCGAACGTCCACGAGACCCAGTACTTC
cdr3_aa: CASSSAWGPNVHETQYF

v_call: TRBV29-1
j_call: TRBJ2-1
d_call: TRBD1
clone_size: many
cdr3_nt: TGCAGCGTTTTCCTATTCCGGGACAGGGACCATGAGCAGTTCTTC
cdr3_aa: CSVFLFRDRDHEQFF

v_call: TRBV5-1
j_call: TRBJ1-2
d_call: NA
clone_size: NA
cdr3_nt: TGCGCCAGCAGCTTGGCACAGGGCCTACTTTATGGCTACACCTTC
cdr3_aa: CASSLAQGLLYGYTF

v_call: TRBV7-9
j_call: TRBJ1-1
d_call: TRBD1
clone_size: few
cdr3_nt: TGTGCCAGCAGCCCGCCATACGGACAGGGAAACATGAACACTGAAGCTTTCTTT
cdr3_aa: CASSPPYGQGNMNTEAFF

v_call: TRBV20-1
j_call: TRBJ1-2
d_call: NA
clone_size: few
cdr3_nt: TGCAGTGCTACAAATGGCTACACCTTC
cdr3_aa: CSATNGYTF

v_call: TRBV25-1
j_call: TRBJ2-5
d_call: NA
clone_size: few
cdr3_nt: TGTGCCAGCACGACGGAGGGAGAGACCCAGTACTTC
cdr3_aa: CASTTEGETQYF

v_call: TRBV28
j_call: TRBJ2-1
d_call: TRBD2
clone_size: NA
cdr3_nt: TGTGCCAGCACAATTGCGGGGCTAGCGGGAGGGACCTACAATGAGCAGTTCTTC
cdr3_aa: CASTIAGLAGGTYNEQFF

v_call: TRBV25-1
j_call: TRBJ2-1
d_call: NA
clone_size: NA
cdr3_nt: TGTGCCAGCAGACCAACCGGGGGCCAGGGTGAGCAGTTCTTC
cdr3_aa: CASRPTGGQGEQFF

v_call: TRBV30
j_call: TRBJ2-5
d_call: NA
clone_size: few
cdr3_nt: TGTGCCTGGAAGGGGATGGGAAGTCCGGGGGAGACCCAGTACTTC
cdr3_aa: CAWKGMGSPGETQYF

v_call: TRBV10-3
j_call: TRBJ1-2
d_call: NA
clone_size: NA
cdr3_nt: TGTGCCATCAGTGAGTCTGGAGTGATCTATGGCTACACCTTC
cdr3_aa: CAISESGVIYGYTF